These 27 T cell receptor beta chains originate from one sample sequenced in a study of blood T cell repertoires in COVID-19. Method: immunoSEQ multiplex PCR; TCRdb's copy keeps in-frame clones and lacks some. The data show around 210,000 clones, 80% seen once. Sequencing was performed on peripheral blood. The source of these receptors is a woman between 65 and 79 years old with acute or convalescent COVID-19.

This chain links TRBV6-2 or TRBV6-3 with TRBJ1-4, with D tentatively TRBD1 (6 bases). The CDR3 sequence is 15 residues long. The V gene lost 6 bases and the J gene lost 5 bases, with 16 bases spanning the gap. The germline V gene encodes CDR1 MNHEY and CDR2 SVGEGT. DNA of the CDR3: TGTGCCAGCAGCAACCCACAGGGTCGGAATGAAAAACTGTTTTTT. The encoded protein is CASSNPQGRNEKLFF.

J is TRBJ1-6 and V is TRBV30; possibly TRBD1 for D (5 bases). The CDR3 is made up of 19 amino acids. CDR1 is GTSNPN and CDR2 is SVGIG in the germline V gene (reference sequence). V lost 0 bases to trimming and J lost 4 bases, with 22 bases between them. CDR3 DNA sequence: TGTGCCTGGAGTGTACACCGGACAACCGTTTCTGGGTATAATTCACCCCTCCACTTT. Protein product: CAWSVHRTTVSGYNSPLHF.

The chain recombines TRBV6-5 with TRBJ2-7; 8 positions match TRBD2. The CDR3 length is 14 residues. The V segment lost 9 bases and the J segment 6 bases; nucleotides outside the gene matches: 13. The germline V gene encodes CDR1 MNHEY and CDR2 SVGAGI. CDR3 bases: TGTGCCAGTGCCGGGGGGGCTCCGTTCGGCGAGCAGTACTTC. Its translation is CASAGGAPFGEQYF.

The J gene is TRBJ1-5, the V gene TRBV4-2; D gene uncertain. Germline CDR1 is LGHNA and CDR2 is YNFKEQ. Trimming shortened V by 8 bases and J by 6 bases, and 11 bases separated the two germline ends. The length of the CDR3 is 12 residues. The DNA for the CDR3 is TGTGCCAGCCGCCTGACGGGTCAGCCCCAGCATTTT. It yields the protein CASRLTGQPQHF.

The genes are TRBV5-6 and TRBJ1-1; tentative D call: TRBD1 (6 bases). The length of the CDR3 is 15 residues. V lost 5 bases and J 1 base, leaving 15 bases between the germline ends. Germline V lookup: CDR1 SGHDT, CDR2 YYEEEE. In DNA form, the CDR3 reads TGTGCCAGCAGTCCAGGGGTAATAGGGAACACTGAAGCTTTCTTT. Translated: CASSPGVIGNTEAFF.

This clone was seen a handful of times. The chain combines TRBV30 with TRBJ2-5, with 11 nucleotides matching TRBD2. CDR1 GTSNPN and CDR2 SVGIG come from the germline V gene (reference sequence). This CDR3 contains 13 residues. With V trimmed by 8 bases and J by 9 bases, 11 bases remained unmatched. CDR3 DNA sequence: TGTGCCGTTTCTCTAGCGGGAGGTGGGCCCCAGTACTTC. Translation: CAVSLAGGGPQYF. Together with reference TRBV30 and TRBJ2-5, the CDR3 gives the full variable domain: SQTIHQWPATLVQPVGSPLSLECTVEGTSNPNLYWYRQAAGRGLQLLFYSVGIGQISSEVPQNLSASRPQDRQFILSSKKLLLSDSGFYLCAVSLAGGGPQYFGPGTRLLVL.

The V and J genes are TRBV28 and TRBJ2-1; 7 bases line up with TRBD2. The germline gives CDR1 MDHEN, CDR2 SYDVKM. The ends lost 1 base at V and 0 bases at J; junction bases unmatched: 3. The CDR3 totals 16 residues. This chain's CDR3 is CASSLFGGSSYNEQFF. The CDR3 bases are TGTGCCAGCAGTTTATTTGGCGGGAGCTCCTACAATGAGCAGTTCTTC.

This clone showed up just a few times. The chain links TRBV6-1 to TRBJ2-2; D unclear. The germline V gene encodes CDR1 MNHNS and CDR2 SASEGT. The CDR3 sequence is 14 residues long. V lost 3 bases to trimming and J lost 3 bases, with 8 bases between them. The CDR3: CASSEVRDTGELFF. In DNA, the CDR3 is TGTGCCAGCAGTGAGGTCCGGGACACCGGGGAGCTGTTTTTT.

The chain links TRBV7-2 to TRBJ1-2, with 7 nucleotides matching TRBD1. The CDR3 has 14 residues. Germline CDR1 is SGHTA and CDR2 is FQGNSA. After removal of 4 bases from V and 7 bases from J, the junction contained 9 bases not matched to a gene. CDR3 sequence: CASSSAAGGIGYTF. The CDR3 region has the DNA TGTGCCAGCAGCTCCGCGGCAGGGGGGATTGGCTACACCTTC.

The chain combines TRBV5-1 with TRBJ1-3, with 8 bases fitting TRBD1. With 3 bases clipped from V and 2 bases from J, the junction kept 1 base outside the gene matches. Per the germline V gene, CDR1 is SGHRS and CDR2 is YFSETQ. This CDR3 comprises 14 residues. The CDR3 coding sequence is TGCGCCAGCAGCTCGACAGGGGCTGGAAACACCATATATTTT. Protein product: CASSSTGAGNTIYF.

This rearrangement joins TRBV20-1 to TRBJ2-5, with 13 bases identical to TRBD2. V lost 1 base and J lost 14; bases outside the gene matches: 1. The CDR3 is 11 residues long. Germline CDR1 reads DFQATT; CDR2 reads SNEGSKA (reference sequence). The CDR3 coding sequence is TGCAGTGCTAGAGGACTAGCGGGAGGATACTTC. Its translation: CSARGLAGGYF.

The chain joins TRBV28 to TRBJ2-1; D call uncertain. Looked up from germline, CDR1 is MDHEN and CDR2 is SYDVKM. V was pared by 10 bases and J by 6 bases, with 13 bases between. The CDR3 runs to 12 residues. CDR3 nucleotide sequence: TGTGCCACTATGAACCCGGTCAATGAGCAGTTCTTC. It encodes CATMNPVNEQFF.

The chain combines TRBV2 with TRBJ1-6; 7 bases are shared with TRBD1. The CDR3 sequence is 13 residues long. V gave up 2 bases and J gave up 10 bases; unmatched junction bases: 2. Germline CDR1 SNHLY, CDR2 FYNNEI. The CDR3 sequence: CASSETGASPLHF. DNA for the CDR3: TGTGCCAGCAGTGAAACAGGGGCCTCACCCCTCCACTTT.

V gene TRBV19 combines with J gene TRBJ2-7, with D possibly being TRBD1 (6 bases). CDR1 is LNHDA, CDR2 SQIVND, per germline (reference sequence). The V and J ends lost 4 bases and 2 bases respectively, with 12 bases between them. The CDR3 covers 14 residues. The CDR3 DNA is TGTGCCAGTAGTACGGAAGGGGGTCCCTACGAGCAGTACTTC. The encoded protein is CASSTEGGPYEQYF.

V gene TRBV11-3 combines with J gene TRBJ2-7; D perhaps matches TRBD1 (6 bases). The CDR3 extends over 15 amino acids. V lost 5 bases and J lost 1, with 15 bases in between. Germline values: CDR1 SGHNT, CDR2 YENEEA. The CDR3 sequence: CASSPQGGPSYEQYF. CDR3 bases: TGTGCCAGCAGCCCCCAAGGGGGACCATCCTACGAGCAGTACTTC.

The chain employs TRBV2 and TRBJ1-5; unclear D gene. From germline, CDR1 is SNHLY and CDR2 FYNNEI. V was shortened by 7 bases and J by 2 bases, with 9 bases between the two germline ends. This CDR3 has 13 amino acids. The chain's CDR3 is CASTEDGNQPQHF. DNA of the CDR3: TGTGCCAGCACCGAGGATGGCAATCAGCCCCAGCATTTT.

The CDR3 DNA is TGTGCCAGCAGCTATCAAGGACAGGGAAGAAGCAGGCAGCCCCAGCATTTT. It is translated as CASSYQGQGRSRQPQHF. The V call is TRBV5-4, the J call TRBJ1-5; 8 nucleotides line up with TRBD1. Germline CDR1 and CDR2: SGHNT and YYREEE (reference sequence). The trim removed 3 bases at V and 7 bases at J, leaving 15 bases unmatched. The CDR3 totals 17 residues.

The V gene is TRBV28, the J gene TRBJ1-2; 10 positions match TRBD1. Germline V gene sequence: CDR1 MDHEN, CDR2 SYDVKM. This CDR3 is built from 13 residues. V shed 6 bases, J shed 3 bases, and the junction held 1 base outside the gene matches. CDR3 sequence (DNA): TGTGCCAGCAGGGGGACAGGGGACTATGGCTACACCTTC. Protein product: CASRGTGDYGYTF.

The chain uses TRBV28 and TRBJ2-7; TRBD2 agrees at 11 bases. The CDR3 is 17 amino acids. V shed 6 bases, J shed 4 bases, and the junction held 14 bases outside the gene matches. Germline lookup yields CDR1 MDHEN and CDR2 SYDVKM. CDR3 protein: CASSQPPVAGGIYEQYF. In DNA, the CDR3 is TGTGCCAGCAGCCAACCTCCAGTAGCGGGAGGGATATACGAGCAGTACTTC.

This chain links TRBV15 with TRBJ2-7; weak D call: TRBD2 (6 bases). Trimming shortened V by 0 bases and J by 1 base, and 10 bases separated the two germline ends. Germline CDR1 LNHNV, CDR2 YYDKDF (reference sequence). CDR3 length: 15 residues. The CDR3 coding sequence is TGTGCCACCAGCAGAGATGGGGGGAGGTCCTACGAGCAGTACTTC. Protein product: CATSRDGGRSYEQYF.

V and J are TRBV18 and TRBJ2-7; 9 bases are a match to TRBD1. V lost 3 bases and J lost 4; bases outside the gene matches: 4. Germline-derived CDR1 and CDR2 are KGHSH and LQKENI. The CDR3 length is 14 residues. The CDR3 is CASSPGQGVYEQYF. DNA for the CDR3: TGTGCCAGCTCACCGGGACAGGGTGTTTACGAGCAGTACTTC.

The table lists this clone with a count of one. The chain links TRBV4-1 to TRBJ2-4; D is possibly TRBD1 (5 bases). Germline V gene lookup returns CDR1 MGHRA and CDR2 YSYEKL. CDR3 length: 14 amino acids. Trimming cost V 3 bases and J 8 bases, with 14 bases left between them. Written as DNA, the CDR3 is TGCGCCAGCAGCCAGCAGGGTCTACAGGACATTCAGTACTTC. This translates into CASSQQGLQDIQYF.

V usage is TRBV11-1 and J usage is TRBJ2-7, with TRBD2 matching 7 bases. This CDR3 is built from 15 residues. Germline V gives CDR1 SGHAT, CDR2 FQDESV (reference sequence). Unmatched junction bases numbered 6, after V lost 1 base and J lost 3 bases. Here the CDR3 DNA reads TGTGCCAGCAGCTTAGACGGCGGGAGTCACTACGAGCAGTACTTC. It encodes CASSLDGGSHYEQYF.

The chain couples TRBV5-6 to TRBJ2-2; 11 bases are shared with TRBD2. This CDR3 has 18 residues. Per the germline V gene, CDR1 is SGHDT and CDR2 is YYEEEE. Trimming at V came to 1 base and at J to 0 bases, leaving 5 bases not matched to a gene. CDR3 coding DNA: TGTGCCAGCAGCTTGCTCCCGACTAGCGGGACGAACACCGGGGAGCTGTTTTTT. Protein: CASSLLPTSGTNTGELFF.

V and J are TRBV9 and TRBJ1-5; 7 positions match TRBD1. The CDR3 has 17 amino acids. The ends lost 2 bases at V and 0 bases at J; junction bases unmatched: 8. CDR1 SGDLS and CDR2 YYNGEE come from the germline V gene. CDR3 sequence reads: CASSVRDSFYSNQPQHF. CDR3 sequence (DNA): TGTGCCAGCAGCGTCCGGGACAGCTTTTATAGCAATCAGCCCCAGCATTTT.

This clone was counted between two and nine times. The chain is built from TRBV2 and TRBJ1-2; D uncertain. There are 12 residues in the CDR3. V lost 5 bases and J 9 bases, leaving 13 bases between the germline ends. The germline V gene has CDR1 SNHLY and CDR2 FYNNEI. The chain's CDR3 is CASSPGVWSYTF. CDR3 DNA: TGTGCCAGCAGTCCCGGGGTATGGAGCTACACCTTC.

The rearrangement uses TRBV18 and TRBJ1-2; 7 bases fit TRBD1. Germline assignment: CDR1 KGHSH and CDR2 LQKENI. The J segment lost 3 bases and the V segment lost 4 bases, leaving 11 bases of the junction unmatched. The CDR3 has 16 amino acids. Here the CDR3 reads CASSLRTGGHDYGYTF. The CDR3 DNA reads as TGTGCCAGCTCACTTAGGACAGGAGGGCATGACTATGGCTACACCTTC.